This TCR beta chain emerged from a study of long-term antiretroviral therapy in people with HIV. About the study: The oldest specimens predate the 2015 immediate-ART recommendation by about a decade. Notes on the study in general: Repertoire composition at all time points was dominated by clones that had expanded before ART. Collection of the blood, which took place between the mid-2000s and the late 2010s, possibly occurred under older ART regimens. In samples taken after ART, diversity increased but remained below transplant donor control levels.

There are 14 residues in the CDR3. The trim removed 3 bases at V and 4 bases at J, leaving 4 bases unmatched. Germline assignment: CDR1 SGDLS and CDR2 YYNGEE. A v3.0 immunoSEQ assay was performed at survey level. Assay used: immunoSEQ multiplex PCR; TCRdb lists only in-frame clones, some missing. This table has tens of thousands of clones, roughly 84% appearing once. Notes on this clone: Its target is unknown.

The chain combines TRBV9 with TRBJ1-1, with 9 bases aligning to TRBD1. Here the sequenced sample was unsorted PBMCs, taken 0.1 years before starting antiretroviral therapy. This sequence was found in a man aged 18 to 29 with HIV. CDR3 region: CASSAGTGSTEAFF. In DNA, the CDR3 is TGTGCCAGCAGCGCCGGGACAGGGAGCACTGAAGCTTTCTTT.